Presented here are 18 T cell receptor beta chains from one specimen sequenced in a study of shared clonotypes between healthy human individuals. Sequencing used immunoSEQ multiplex PCR; TCRdb keeps in-frame clones, though not all of them. This sample has roughly 2 million clones; almost 96% occur once, and the top ten carry around 0.13%. The sample taken for sequencing was naive CD4+ T cells sorted from blood. Indicated subset: CD45RA+ positively selected. These receptors were collected from a man between 18 and 29 years old in good health.

The CDR3 loop is CASSSRDSGFYGYTF. The CDR3 nucleotides are TGTGCCAGCAGTTCTCGGGACAGCGGATTTTATGGCTACACCTTC. The chain recombines TRBV6-5 with TRBJ1-2; 7 bases match TRBD1. Germline V gene data show CDR1 as MNHEY and CDR2 as SVGAGI. This CDR3 is built from 15 residues. The V and J ends lost 4 bases and 5 bases, in that order; junction bases with no gene match: 10.

This rearrangement joins TRBV15 to TRBJ1-2, with 11 bases lining up with TRBD1. CDR3 length: 14 amino acids. The V segment lost 8 bases and the J segment 4 bases; nucleotides outside the gene matches: 6. In germline, CDR1 is LNHNV, CDR2 YYDKDF (reference sequence). The CDR3 DNA sequence: TGTGCCACCGGGACAGGGGGTCCTAGCTATGGCTACACCTTC. This encodes CATGTGGPSYGYTF.

This sequence joins TRBV10-3 and TRBJ1-1; TRBD1 agrees at 11 bases. Looked up from germline, CDR1 is ENHRY and CDR2 is SYGVKD. The junction had 9 bases not matched to a gene; V was cut back by 6 bases and J by 3 bases. The CDR3 spans 16 residues. CDR3 sequence: CAISPGPGQGDTEAFF. DNA of the CDR3: TGTGCCATCAGCCCTGGTCCGGGACAGGGGGACACTGAAGCTTTCTTT.

This clone was counted a single time. The gene calls are TRBV10-3 and TRBJ1-5; TRBD1 is a possible D gene (5 bases). V lost 0 bases and J lost 7, with 13 bases in between. The germline gives CDR1 ENHRY, CDR2 SYGVKD. The CDR3 extends over 15 amino acids. CDR3 nucleotides: TGTGCCATCAGTGAGTCGGGGACCCCCCGGCAGCCCCAGCATTTT. It specifies CAISESGTPRQPQHF.

This sequence joins TRBV2 and TRBJ1-2, with a possible D match to TRBD1 (5 bases). V lost 0 bases, J lost 4 bases, and 15 bases lay in between. This CDR3 comprises 16 residues. In germline, CDR1 is SNHLY, CDR2 FYNNEI. The CDR3 region has the DNA TGTGCCAGCAGTGAAGCGGTTAAAGAAGGGGTCTATGGCTACACCTTC. Its protein is CASSEAVKEGVYGYTF.

The rearrangement joins TRBV9 to TRBJ1-1; 7 nucleotides agree with TRBD1. This CDR3 has 14 residues. With 5 bases clipped from V and 3 bases from J, the junction kept 7 bases outside the gene matches. Germline V CDR1 and CDR2: SGDLS, YYNGEE. In DNA, the CDR3 is TGTGCCAGCAGTTTACAGGGGTCCCACACTGAAGCTTTCTTT. Translating gives CASSLQGSHTEAFF.

The chain employs TRBV7-2 and TRBJ1-1; D is possibly TRBD1 (6 bases). Germline loops: CDR1 SGHTA, CDR2 FQGNSA. Trimming left V 4 bases short and J 7 bases short, with 13 bases between. The CDR3 runs to 13 residues. The CDR3 loop is CASSSLEGGEAFF. The CDR3 bases are TGTGCCAGCAGCTCGCTGGAGGGGGGTGAAGCTTTCTTT.

The chain has TRBV5-4 and TRBJ2-7; 14 nucleotides align to TRBD2. V was clipped by 4 bases and J by 7 bases; unmatched bases: 7. This CDR3 spans 15 amino acids. Germline V gene data show CDR1 as SGHNT and CDR2 as YYREEE (reference sequence). Written as DNA, the CDR3 is TGTGCCAGCAGCCCCGGGACTAGCGGGAGAGGGGAGCAGTACTTC. This codes for CASSPGTSGRGEQYF.

The chain has TRBV27 and TRBJ2-7, with D maybe TRBD1 (5 bases). V dropped 10 bases and J dropped 7 bases, with 8 bases sitting between them. Germline loops: CDR1 MNHEY, CDR2 SMNVEV (reference sequence). This CDR3 region has 9 residues. CDR3 sequence (DNA): TGTGCCACCAGACAGGAGCAGTACTTC. Translation: CATRQEQYF.

The chain links TRBV4-2 to TRBJ2-2; TRBD2 aligns across 10 bases. The CDR3 has 17 residues. J lost 0 bases, V lost 1 base, and 2 bases had no gene match. CDR1 is LGHNA and CDR2 is YNFKEQ in the germline V gene. CDR3 sequence: CASSQGSGGTNTGELFF. The CDR3 DNA reads TGTGCCAGCAGCCAAGGTAGCGGGGGGACGAACACCGGGGAGCTGTTTTTT.

V and J are TRBV5-1 and TRBJ1-4, with D unresolved. The CDR3 runs 16 residues. The ends were cut back, 0 bases at V and 8 bases at J, with 17 bases in the middle. Germline lookup yields CDR1 SGHRS and CDR2 YFSETQ. The CDR3 nucleotides read TGCGCCAGCAGCTTGGATTTAAGGCAGCCGGGGGAAAAACTGTTTTTT. Its protein is CASSLDLRQPGEKLFF.

The gene calls are TRBV4-1 and TRBJ1-4; the match to TRBD1 covers 7 bases. V lost 6 bases to trimming and J lost 3 bases; unmatched junction nucleotides: 4. Germline CDR1 reads MGHRA; CDR2 reads YSYEKL. The CDR3 has 14 amino acids. The CDR3 DNA sequence: TGCGCCAGCAGTCCGACAGGGCCTAATGAAAAACTGTTTTTT. This encodes CASSPTGPNEKLFF.

J is TRBJ1-1 and V is TRBV2; TRBD1 is a possible D gene (6 bases). The CDR3 contains 14 residues. CDR1 SNHLY and CDR2 FYNNEI come from the germline V gene. V gave up 6 bases and J gave up 3 bases, with 14 bases separating them. CDR3 amino acids: CASRGDTRDTEAFF. CDR3 sequence (DNA): TGTGCCAGCAGGGGGGACACTAGAGACACTGAAGCTTTCTTT.

This chain uses TRBV29-1 with TRBJ1-2; 8 positions agree with TRBD1. The CDR3 runs 13 residues. The trim removed 6 bases at V and 4 bases at J, leaving 7 bases unmatched. Germline values: CDR1 SQVTM, CDR2 ANQGSEA. The CDR3 coding sequence is TGCAGCGTGACGGACAGGGCGAGCTATGGCTACACCTTC. Translating gives CSVTDRASYGYTF. The whole variable domain, filled in from reference TRBV29-1 and TRBJ1-2, reads SAVISQKPSRDICQRGTSLTIQCQVDSQVTMMFWYRQQPGQSLTLIATANQGSEATYESGFVIDKFPISRPNLTFSTLTVSNMSPEDSSIYLCSVTDRASYGYTFGSGTRLTVV.

In this sample, this clone turned up once. V is TRBV7-9 and J is TRBJ2-1; 9 bases are shared with TRBD2. Per germline, CDR1 SEHNR and CDR2 FQNEAQ (reference sequence). J lost 6 bases, V lost 4 bases, and 13 bases had no gene match. The CDR3 loop spans 17 amino acids. CDR3 sequence: CASSSAGTSKSGNEQFF. The DNA for the CDR3 is TGTGCCAGCAGCTCCGCCGGGACTAGCAAATCGGGCAATGAGCAGTTCTTC.

The chain uses TRBV10-3 and TRBJ2-7, with a tentative D call TRBD2 (6 bases). This CDR3 has 13 amino acids. Germline V gene data show CDR1 as ENHRY and CDR2 as SYGVKD. V was shortened by 11 bases and J by 4 bases, with 18 bases between the two germline ends. The CDR3 protein is CASSVGRGYEQYF. The CDR3, as DNA: TGTGCCTCGTCTGTGGGGCGGGGATACGAGCAGTACTTC.

This chain uses TRBV6-5 with TRBJ1-1; weak D call: TRBD1 (6 bases). Germline CDR1 is MNHEY and CDR2 is SVGAGI. The CDR3 runs 14 residues. V lost 8 bases, J lost 4 bases, and 17 bases lay in between. The CDR3 protein is CASRRGGERTEAFF. The CDR3 nucleotides are TGTGCCAGCCGCCGTGGGGGCGAGCGCACTGAAGCTTTCTTT.

In regard to this clone: Other DNA sequences of this sample code for an identical CDR3. The chain is built from TRBV28 and TRBJ2-7, with 8 bases aligning to TRBD1. V dropped 1 base and J dropped 2; count of bases not matched to a gene: 1. The CDR3 consists of 14 residues. Per the germline V gene, CDR1 is MDHEN and CDR2 is SYDVKM. The CDR3 loop reads CASSLSGGPYEQYF. The CDR3 bases are TGTGCCAGCAGTTTATCAGGGGGCCCCTACGAGCAGTACTTC.